This TCR beta chain was recovered during a study of blood T cell repertoires in COVID-19. Study-level information: Both acute and convalescent COVID-19 samples were obtained from the United States, Italy and Spain.

Sequenced by immunoSEQ multiplex PCR; TCRdb stores in-frame clones only, minus some. This table holds 200,000 to 300,000 clones, around four fifths found once. The clonotype originates from a woman aged 55-69 years with active or convalescent COVID-19. Sequencing used peripheral blood.

The chain's CDR3 is CASSLNPFLSSGANVLTF. CDR3 bases: TGTGCCAGCAGCTTAAACCCCTTTTTGAGCTCTGGGGCCAACGTCCTGACTTTC. V gene TRBV7-9 combines with J gene TRBJ2-6; D is unresolved. The length of the CDR3 is 18 residues. Germline CDR1 SEHNR, CDR2 FQNEAQ (reference sequence). V was pared by 2 bases and J by 0 bases, with 14 bases between. Supplemented by reference TRBV7-9 and TRBJ2-6, the full variable domain reads DTGVSQNPRHKITKRGQNVTFRCDPISEHNRLYWYRQTLGQGPEFLTYFQNEAQLEKSRLLSDRFSAERPKGSFSTLEIQRTEQGDSAMYLCASSLNPFLSSGANVLTFGAGSRLTVL.